This T cell receptor beta chain derives from a study of CD8+CD57+ T cells in acquired aplastic anemia (dated by TCRdb to 2017 to 2018). Background on the whole study: DNA extracted from sorted CD4+ and CD8+ cells had a mean of roughly 3.4 ug, with a range of roughly 0.19 to 27.4 ug. Mean read counts for healthy donor samples were roughly 10 million for CD4+ cells and around 11 million for CD8+ cells.

What the authors observed across the whole study: Between patients and healthy controls, no significant difference in CD8+ Simpson's diversity was found (P=0.060). Around 28 CD8+ CDR3 sequences were found to be shared between patients and controls, but these sequences appeared to be highly expressed in patients and within the immunodominant clones of the patients.

Genomic DNA served as template for TCR beta VDJ combination and CDR3 sequence profiling. An Illumina HiSeq 2000 was used for TCR repertoire sequencing. Processing in the source paper ran as follows. Repertoire assessment relied on Simpson's diversity index, CDR3 size and DJ length profiles, and TRBV/TRBJ rearrangement plots. The immunodominant clone was defined as the most abundant DNA sequence in deep sequencing data. CDR3 amino acid sequences were checked for sharing between subjects and were compared against published repertoires and the VDJdb database. TCRdb itself trimmed the public reads at Q25 with fastp, ran MiXCR and retained productive beta chains. Under each unique CDR3 protein, matching rows form one entry showing the most common genes and DNA. Clone size and V and J calls follow TCRdb, not the original study. Recorded for this sample are about 220,000 distinct CDR3 sequences; 30% to 40% of them occurred a single time. Around 1.1% of the sample belongs to the ten largest clones.

The CDR3 runs 16 residues from the cysteine to the phenylalanine. Only the CDR3 DNA is retained, 48 bases long and in frame from the first base. V has 4 bases trimmed and J has 1 base trimmed; junction bases matching no gene number 4. CDR1 is given as SGDLS and CDR2 as YYNGEE, both from the germline V gene. TCR repertoires of sorted CD4+ and CD8+ blood T cells from severe aplastic anemia patients and healthy subjects were deep-sequenced in the study. Ficoll-Paque density gradient centrifugation was used to isolate peripheral blood mononuclear cells. Before DNA extraction, CD4+ and CD8+ T cells were sorted with FACS or magnetic beads. This clonotype has just a few counts. The antigen it recognizes is unknown. Within one base of it there is no much larger clone, and no base qualities were kept.

The rearranged chain carries TRBV9 and TRBJ2-1; the junction holds 11 bases that match TRBD2. Input material: sorted CD4+, CD8+, or CD8+CD57+ T cells (not recorded which) from PBMCs. This TCR was sampled from a human donor in good health, serving as a control. Here the CDR3 is given as CASSKIAGGSYNEQFF. The sequenced DNA is TGTGCCAGCAGCAAAATAGCGGGAGGGTCCTACAATGAGCAGTTCTTC.